Listed here are 30 T cell receptor beta chains from one sample, sequenced in a study of a mutant IDH1 vaccine in newly diagnosed glioma. Their recognized antigens are unknown. Noted time point: week 47, end of study. The study gave 300 ug of mutant IDH1 20-mer peptide per vaccine dose, with topical imiquimod. Method: immunoSEQ multiplex PCR; TCRdb's copy keeps in-frame clones and lacks some. The table has about 55,000 clones, over 60% seen once. The starting material was PBMCs, obtained from a glioma patient whose treatment included an IDH1 peptide vaccine. The receptor set was obtained from a woman in her thirties or forties with glioma. Some clones in this sample may be carry-over from other donors' samples.

The genes are TRBV2 and TRBJ1-1, with TRBD1 identical over 7 bases. This CDR3 has 14 residues. CDR1 SNHLY and CDR2 FYNNEI come from the germline V gene. V gave up 6 bases and J gave up 5 bases; unmatched junction bases: 9. CDR3 bases: TGTGCCAGCAGCGACAGGGCCGGTGGGACTGAAGCTTTCTTT. Amino acid sequence: CASSDRAGGTEAFF.

The rearrangement links TRBV7-9 to TRBJ1-1; 7 bases are a match to TRBD1. Germline lookup yields CDR1 SEHNR and CDR2 FQNEAQ (reference sequence). With 8 bases clipped from V and 4 bases from J, the junction kept 7 bases outside the gene matches. The CDR3 length is 13 residues. The CDR3 nucleotides read TGTGCCAGCTACCCAGGGGGTGGCACTGAAGCTTTCTTT. Translation: CASYPGGGTEAFF.

The chain has TRBV27 and TRBJ2-2, with D uncertain. V was cut by 3 bases and J by 0 bases, with 5 bases left in between. CDR3 size: 14 residues. Germline CDR1 and CDR2: MNHEY and SMNVEV (reference sequence). The CDR3 region is CASSFRTNTGELFF. The CDR3, as DNA: TGTGCCAGCAGTTTTCGGACGAACACCGGGGAGCTGTTTTTT.

V and J are TRBV18 and TRBJ2-1; TRBD2 agrees at 13 bases. J lost 8 bases, V lost 6 bases, and 16 bases had no gene match. The length of the CDR3 is 18 residues. From germline, CDR1 is KGHSH and CDR2 LQKENI. The CDR3 DNA sequence: TGTGCCAGCTCCCCCCAACGGACTAGCGGGGGCCTTTGGGATGAGCAGTTCTTC. Its translation: CASSPQRTSGGLWDEQFF. The entire variable domain, with the rest obtained from reference TRBV18 and TRBJ2-1, is as follows: NAGVMQNPRHLVRRRGQEARLRCSPMKGHSHVYWYRQLPEEGLKFMVYLQKENIIDESGMPKERFSAEFPKEGPSILRIQQVVRGDSAAYFCASSPQRTSGGLWDEQFFGPGTRLTVL.

The chain joins TRBV11-3 to TRBJ2-6, with 10 bases fitting TRBD1. V lost 4 bases, J lost 0 bases, and 6 bases stayed unmatched. CDR1 is SGHNT and CDR2 is YENEEA in the germline V gene. The CDR3 sequence is 18 residues long. For the CDR3, the DNA is TGTGCCAGCAGCTCCGGACAGGGGGGCACCTCTGGGGCCAACGTCCTGACTTTC. It specifies CASSSGQGGTSGANVLTF.

V usage is TRBV5-1 and J usage is TRBJ1-1; D is possibly TRBD1 (5 bases). Trimming stripped 4 bases from V and 11 bases from J, with 21 bases between. The CDR3 consists of 14 residues. In germline, CDR1 is SGHRS, CDR2 YFSETQ. Here the CDR3 reads CASSHRGAFGGAFF. The CDR3 DNA is TGCGCCAGCAGCCACCGAGGGGCCTTTGGGGGGGCTTTCTTT.

This clone was counted a single time. The chain is built from TRBV6-5 and TRBJ2-2; the match to TRBD2 covers 7 bases. This CDR3 has 14 amino acids. The germline V gene has CDR1 MNHEY and CDR2 SVGAGI. The J segment lost 3 bases and the V segment lost 6 bases, leaving 4 bases of the junction unmatched. CDR3 sequence reads: CASRGEGDTGELFF. CDR3 nucleotides: TGTGCCAGCAGAGGGGAGGGTGACACCGGGGAGCTGTTTTTT.

V and J are TRBV2 and TRBJ2-7; no reliable D call. Germline V CDR1 and CDR2: SNHLY, FYNNEI. Trimming took off 6 bases at V and 2 bases at J, with 8 bases between the two ends. The CDR3 is made up of 12 amino acids. The CDR3 region has the DNA TGTGCCAGCAGAAGTGGCCCCTACGAGCAGTACTTC. Translation gives CASRSGPYEQYF.

The gene calls are TRBV2 and TRBJ2-3; TRBD2 agrees at 13 bases. V lost 4 bases to trimming and J lost 0 bases; unmatched junction nucleotides: 1. The CDR3 length is 16 residues. CDR1 is SNHLY and CDR2 is FYNNEI in the germline V gene. CDR3 loop: CASSGTSGGSTDTQYF. CDR3 DNA: TGTGCCAGCAGTGGGACTAGCGGGGGTAGCACAGATACGCAGTATTTT.

The chain is built from TRBV29-1 and TRBJ1-2; D may be TRBD1 (6 bases). The CDR3 runs 13 residues. V was cut by 4 bases and J by 2 bases, with 11 bases left in between. Germline-derived CDR1 and CDR2 are SQVTM and ANQGSEA. CDR3 nucleotides: TGCAGCGTTGGGGGGGGCTCCAACTATGGCTACACCTTC. Encoded protein: CSVGGGSNYGYTF. Full variable domain (missing parts from reference TRBV29-1 and TRBJ1-2): SAVISQKPSRDICQRGTSLTIQCQVDSQVTMMFWYRQQPGQSLTLIATANQGSEATYESGFVIDKFPISRPNLTFSTLTVSNMSPEDSSIYLCSVGGGSNYGYTFGSGTRLTVV.

The chain has TRBV4-3 and TRBJ1-5, with D hard to call. The CDR3 contains 15 residues. CDR1 is LGHNA and CDR2 is YSLEER in the germline V gene. The V end was cut by 0 bases, the J end by 0 bases, with 6 bases between. The CDR3 DNA reads TGCGCCAGCAGCCAAGATGGCTCTAGCAATCAGCCCCAGCATTTT. This codes for CASSQDGSSNQPQHF.

The CDR3 DNA follows: TGTGCCAGCAGTTTGGGTCCGAACTATGGCTACACCTTC. Residues: CASSLGPNYGYTF. V usage is TRBV7-9 and J usage is TRBJ1-2; D ambiguous. V lost 6 bases to trimming and J lost 2 bases, with 10 bases between them. The CDR3 has 13 amino acids. Germline-derived CDR1 and CDR2 are SEHNR and FQNEAQ (reference sequence).

The chain joins TRBV7-2 to TRBJ2-4; 16 bases are a match to TRBD2. This CDR3 comprises 15 residues. J was trimmed by 6 bases and V by 8 bases; bases with no gene match: 4. The germline V gene encodes CDR1 SGHTA and CDR2 FQGNSA. The CDR3 protein is CASGGLAGGLNIQYF. In nucleotides, the CDR3 is TGTGCCAGCGGGGGACTAGCGGGGGGGCTAAACATTCAGTACTTC. The full variable domain, with the rest looked up from reference TRBV7-2 and TRBJ2-4, is GAGVSQSPSNKVTEKGKDVELRCDPISGHTALYWYRQSLGQGLEFLIYFQGNSAPDKSGLPSDRFSAERTGGSVSTLTIQRTQQEDSAVYLCASGGLAGGLNIQYFGAGTRLSVL.

The chain has TRBV5-1 and TRBJ1-1, with TRBD1 matching 12 bases. The CDR3 runs to 19 residues. After removal of 4 bases from V and 0 bases from J, the junction contained 13 bases not matched to a gene. Germline V lookup: CDR1 SGHRS, CDR2 YFSETQ. CDR3 protein: CASSTGTGGWGPMNTEAFF. As DNA, the CDR3 is TGCGCCAGCAGCACCGGGACAGGGGGCTGGGGACCCATGAACACTGAAGCTTTCTTT.

The gene calls are TRBV27 and TRBJ2-3; 9 bases agree with TRBD2. Trimming removed 6 bases from V and 2 bases from J; junction bases left unmatched: 18. The length of the CDR3 is 19 residues. CDR1 and CDR2 (germline): MNHEY, SMNVEV (reference sequence). CDR3 DNA sequence: TGTGCCAGCAGCGAAAGCATCCCACAGCGGGGGGCCTTCACAGATACGCAGTATTTT. Protein: CASSESIPQRGAFTDTQYF.

CDR3 coding DNA: TGTGCCAGTAGTTCTAAAGGGGAGCAGTACTTC. Its translation is CASSSKGEQYF. The V gene is TRBV19, the J gene TRBJ2-7; D call uncertain. Germline V gene data show CDR1 as LNHDA and CDR2 as SQIVND (reference sequence). The CDR3 contains 11 residues. Trimming left V 5 bases short and J 7 bases short, with 9 bases between. The full variable domain, in which reference TRBV19 and TRBJ2-7 provide the parts outside the CDR3, is DGGITQSPKYLFRKEGQNVTLSCEQNLNHDAMYWYRQDPGQGLRLIYYSQIVNDFQKGDIAEGYSVSREKKESFPLTVTSAQKNPTAFYLCASSSKGEQYFGPGTRLTVT.

This clone was seen a single time. The gene calls are TRBV15 and TRBJ1-2; maybe TRBD1 (6 bases). Trimming took off 0 bases at V and 4 bases at J, with 12 bases between the two ends. This CDR3 has 15 amino acids. Germline lookup yields CDR1 LNHNV and CDR2 YYDKDF (reference sequence). CDR3 loop: CATSREGGRGYGYTF. The DNA for the CDR3 is TGTGCCACCAGCAGAGAGGGGGGGCGCGGCTATGGCTACACCTTC.

The chain employs TRBV19 and TRBJ1-1; a weak D match, TRBD1 (5 bases). The germline CDR1 and CDR2 sequences are LNHDA and SQIVND (reference sequence). V gave up 6 bases and J gave up 1 base, with 9 bases separating them. The CDR3 has 13 amino acids. CDR3 loop: CASSHQGNTEAFF. The CDR3 DNA follows: TGTGCCAGTAGCCATCAGGGGAACACTGAAGCTTTCTTT.

This chain uses TRBV25-1 with TRBJ1-1; TRBD1 might be the D (6 bases). The CDR3 covers 12 residues. V lost 9 bases and J 3 bases, leaving 11 bases between the germline ends. In germline, CDR1 is MGHDK, CDR2 SYGVNS. The CDR3 sequence: CASSDRYTEAFF. The CDR3, as DNA: TGTGCCAGTTCGGACAGATACACTGAAGCTTTCTTT.

The chain carries TRBV5-6 and TRBJ1-5; perhaps TRBD1 as D (5 bases). There are 15 residues in the CDR3. Trimming pared 0 bases from V and 3 bases from J, leaving 10 bases between. CDR1 is SGHDT and CDR2 is YYEEEE in the germline V gene. The CDR3 DNA is TGTGCCAGCAGCTTGGGGGGGGGTTCCAATCAGCCCCAGCATTTT. Its protein product is CASSLGGGSNQPQHF.

The J gene is TRBJ2-5, the V gene TRBV29-1; a possible D gene is TRBD1 (5 bases). Judging by the DNA end, TRBJ2-7 fits better; the J call may be wrong. From germline, CDR1 is SQVTM and CDR2 ANQGSEA. The CDR3 loop spans 13 amino acids. CDR3 region: CSVTGGRVHEQYF. The CDR3 nucleotides are TGCAGCGTAACCGGTGGCAGGGTACACGAGCAGTACTTC.

The rearrangement links TRBV5-4 to TRBJ1-2; 7 bases match TRBD1. V lost 3 bases to trimming and J lost 4 bases; unmatched junction nucleotides: 6. The CDR3 loop spans 14 amino acids. Germline CDR1 is SGHNT and CDR2 is YYREEE (reference sequence). CDR3 in amino acids: CASSSMGQTYGYTF. DNA for the CDR3: TGTGCCAGCAGCTCAATGGGACAGACCTATGGCTACACCTTC.

The chain is built from TRBV7-2 and TRBJ1-1, with a possible D match to TRBD1 (6 bases). The V and J ends lost 7 bases and 1 base respectively, with 10 bases between them. Germline V gives CDR1 SGHTA, CDR2 FQGNSA. This CDR3 region has 13 residues. The CDR3 nucleotides read TGTGCCAGCACCAAGGACAGGAACACTGAAGCTTTCTTT. As protein: CASTKDRNTEAFF.

The sample holds a few counts of this clone. J is TRBJ1-5 and V is TRBV4-1; D not resolved. Germline-derived CDR1 and CDR2 are MGHRA and YSYEKL. The germline V and J ends were trimmed by 2 bases and 4 bases, with 15 bases remaining between them. The CDR3 extends over 16 amino acids. The CDR3 DNA reads as TGCGCCAGCAGCCAACCCCGGGAAGGCCAGAATCAGCCCCAGCATTTT. This sequence encodes CASSQPREGQNQPQHF.

This clone was seen a handful of times. This sequence joins TRBV5-1 and TRBJ2-2; a weak D match, TRBD1 (6 bases). Trimming cost V 5 bases and J 5 bases, with 16 bases left between them. In germline, CDR1 is SGHRS, CDR2 YFSETQ. The CDR3 is made up of 15 amino acids. The CDR3 DNA reads as TGCGCCAGCAGACACATTACAGGGCGGACCGGGGAGCTGTTTTTT. Protein: CASRHITGRTGELFF.

Notes on this clone: One junction end disagrees with the germline gene, perhaps due to a read error. The chain recombines TRBV4-3 with TRBJ2-2; D tentatively reads TRBD1 or TRBD2 (6 bases each). CDR1 LGHNA and CDR2 YSLEER come from the germline V gene. This CDR3 region has 13 residues. The CDR3 DNA reads TGCGCCAGCAGTCAAGGGGGGTTCGGGGAGCTGTTTTTT. This codes for CASSQGGFGELFF.

The rearrangement links TRBV4-1 to TRBJ2-5; TRBD2 aligns across 12 bases. The J segment lost 5 bases and the V segment lost 1 base, leaving 8 bases of the junction unmatched. Germline-derived CDR1 and CDR2 are MGHRA and YSYEKL. CDR3 length: 17 residues. CDR3 loop: CASSQGEAGTSGETQYF. As DNA, the CDR3 is TGCGCCAGCAGCCAAGGGGAGGCCGGGACTAGCGGGGAGACCCAGTACTTC.

The chain carries TRBV6-1 and TRBJ2-7, with D possibly TRBD1 on 5 matching bases. V lost 1 base and J 4 bases, leaving 5 bases between the germline ends. The CDR3 runs 12 residues. Germline V lookup: CDR1 MNHNS, CDR2 SASEGT. In DNA, the CDR3 is TGTGCCAGCAGTGAAGACAGGTACGAGCAGTACTTC. Translated: CASSEDRYEQYF.

V usage is TRBV10-3 and J usage is TRBJ2-7; tentatively, D is TRBD2 (5 bases). The CDR3 spans 12 residues. The germline V gene encodes CDR1 ENHRY and CDR2 SYGVKD. V was cut by 10 bases and J by 6 bases, with 16 bases left in between. The CDR3 sequence: CATREHLSEQYF. The CDR3 DNA reads TGTGCCACGAGGGAGCATCTGTCCGAGCAGTACTTC.

The chain uses TRBV7-9 and TRBJ2-5; 11 bases map to TRBD1. This CDR3 contains 16 residues. Germline CDR1 and CDR2: SEHNR and FQNEAQ (reference sequence). V lost 9 bases, J lost 4 bases, and 13 bases stayed unmatched. The CDR3 bases are TGTGCCAGTCTACCCACCGGGACAGGGGGTTTAGAGACCCAGTACTTC. Protein sequence: CASLPTGTGGLETQYF.